Each of the 12 T cell receptor beta chains below was sequenced from the same sample in a study of T cells after yellow fever vaccination. TCRdb itself ran the 5' RACE reads through MiXCR, one entry per CDR3 protein. This table has 250,000 to 400,000 distinct CDR3 sequences, about 4% appearing once. This sample comprised PBMCs, obtained 5 days after the yellow fever booster vaccination. The receptors were sampled from a man between 18 and 29 years old who received the YFV17D yellow fever vaccine.

Ten or more counts support this clonotype. J is TRBJ2-3 and V is TRBV19, with D uncertain. Germline CDR1 is LNHDA and CDR2 is SQIVND (reference sequence). This CDR3 is built from 13 residues. Trimming took 2 bases from V and 5 from J, leaving 8 bases between them. This chain's CDR3 is CASSIRKGDTQYF. The CDR3 DNA is TGTGCCAGTAGTATAAGAAAGGGAGATACGCAGTATTTT.

This clonotype was seen more than once but under ten times. The chain uses TRBV11-2 and TRBJ2-7; D is uncertain. Germline values: CDR1 SGHAT, CDR2 FQNNGV. The CDR3 length is 11 residues. The V end was cut by 5 bases, the J end by 5 bases, with 7 bases between. The CDR3 here is CASSAQNEQYV. CDR3 DNA sequence: TGTGCCAGCAGCGCCCAAAACGAGCAGTACGTC.

The J gene is TRBJ1-6, the V gene TRBV29-1, with D perhaps matching TRBD1 (6 bases). Trimming shortened V by 4 bases and J by 7 bases, and 11 bases separated the two germline ends. The CDR3 loop spans 13 amino acids. Germline V lookup: CDR1 SQVTM, CDR2 ANQGSEA. CDR3 sequence (DNA): TGCAGCGTTGCACAGGGAGACAATTCACCCCTCCACTTT. Residues: CSVAQGDNSPLHF.

In this sample, this clonotype turned up a few times. The V and J genes are TRBV23-1 and TRBJ2-1; D is perhaps TRBD1 (5 bases). TRBV23-1 is designated an ORF whose function remains uncertain. CDR3 length: 13 residues. Trimming pared 3 bases from V and 7 bases from J, leaving 10 bases between. The CDR3 protein is CASSHSPGNEQFF. CDR3 coding DNA: TGCGCCAGCAGTCATAGCCCAGGGAATGAGCAGTTCTTC.

This clonotype was detected ten times or more. V gene TRBV4-3 combines with J gene TRBJ2-7; 9 bases line up with TRBD1. The V gene end was trimmed by 4 bases and the J gene end by 4 bases; junction bases not matched to a gene: 5. CDR1 LGHNA and CDR2 YSLEER come from the germline V gene. The CDR3 has 14 residues. The CDR3 protein is CASSLWDRVYEQYV. The CDR3 nucleotides are TGCGCCAGCAGCCTTTGGGACAGGGTGTACGAGCAGTACGTC.

This clonotype has ten or more counts. The rearrangement uses TRBV24-1 and TRBJ1-2; no clear D gene. CDR1 is KGHDR and CDR2 is SFDVKD in the germline V gene. Trimming removed 3 bases at V and 8 bases at J, with 6 bases between. The CDR3 length is 11 residues. CDR3 sequence (DNA): TGTGCCACCAGTGATGGAAGGGGCTACACCTTC. It translates to CATSDGRGYTF.

This clonotype appeared many times. This chain connects TRBV6-2 or TRBV6-3 to TRBJ2-1; 9 bases agree with TRBD2. With V trimmed by 2 bases and J by 6 bases, 8 bases remained unmatched. Germline V gene data show CDR1 as MNHEY and CDR2 as SVGEGT. The CDR3 consists of 16 residues. CDR3 sequence (DNA): TGTGCCAGCAGTTACCCCCGGCGGGGGGGGGGCAATGAGCAGTTCTTC. The encoded protein is CASSYPRRGGGNEQFF.

This clonotype has ten or more counts. This chain joins TRBV4-2 and TRBJ1-1, with D uncertain. V gave up 1 base and J gave up 0 bases, with 9 bases separating them. In germline, CDR1 is LGHNA, CDR2 YNFKEQ. The CDR3 sequence is 15 residues long. The CDR3 region has the DNA TGTGCCAGCAGCCAAGCTCTGTTTTTGAACACTGAAGCTTTCTTT. Protein product: CASSQALFLNTEAFF.

A few counts support this clonotype. The chain joins TRBV29-1 to TRBJ2-7; TRBD1 aligns across 7 bases. The V gene end was trimmed by 1 base and the J gene end by 2 bases; junction bases not matched to a gene: 2. Germline V gives CDR1 SQVTM, CDR2 ANQGSEA. This CDR3 contains 13 residues. CDR3 sequence: CSVEVTGAYEQYF. CDR3 bases: TGCAGCGTTGAAGTCACAGGGGCCTACGAGCAGTACTTC.

This clonotype occurred a few times. The chain recombines TRBV29-1 with TRBJ2-5, with TRBD1 identical over 9 bases. V was clipped by 5 bases and J by 5 bases; unmatched bases: 12. Per germline, CDR1 SQVTM and CDR2 ANQGSEA. There are 15 residues in the CDR3. The CDR3 sequence: CSVSEGGQGGETQYF. The CDR3 nucleotides read TGCAGCGTTTCTGAGGGGGGACAGGGAGGGGAGACCCAGTACTTC.

The J gene is TRBJ1-6, the V gene TRBV7-6, with D uncertain. CDR1 and CDR2 (germline): SGHVS, FNYEAQ. The V gene lost 5 bases and the J gene lost 0 bases, with 14 bases spanning the gap. CDR3 size: 17 residues. The CDR3 reads CASSPISVGSYNSPLHF. The CDR3 nucleotides are TGTGCCAGCAGCCCAATATCCGTTGGCTCCTATAATTCACCCCTCCACTTT.

This clonotype was picked up a small number of times. This sequence joins TRBV5-1 and TRBJ2-3; D gene unclear. The V gene's germline CDR1 is SGHRS and CDR2 YFSETQ. This CDR3 is 15 amino acids long. Between the trimmed V and J ends, which lost 0 bases and 1 base, there was a span of 9 bases. CDR3 DNA sequence: TGCGCCAGCAGCTTGGGTATTTCGGGCACAGATACGCAGTATTTT. Its protein is CASSLGISGTDTQYF.